This T cell receptor (beta chain) emerged from a study of control samples from healthy donors and cancer patients (dated by TCRdb to the early 2020s). According to the germline V gene, CDR1 reads SGHTA and CDR2 reads FQGTGA. Clipping removes 5 bases from V and 3 bases from J, with 6 as the unmatched junction base count. Measured from the cysteine to the phenylalanine, the CDR3 is 15 residues long. Only the CDR3 region is kept as DNA, spanning 45 bases read in frame from base 1. Receptors were amplified or captured by the immunoSEQ multiplex PCR assay. The table comes from immuneACCESS by way of TCRdb, which keeps in-frame sequences with V and J called. Part of the clones is missing from these tables; in studies checked, under half for an unresolved V gene and the rest for unknown reasons. The sample records 45,000 to 55,000 clones, 90% to 95% of which are singletons. The ten largest clonotypes hold approximately 2.3% of the sample.

As for this clone: It lacks a known antigen. Base qualities are not at hand, and no much larger clone is one base apart.

The material sequenced was blood. The sequence joins TRBV7-3 to TRBJ2-7; 11 bases in the middle match TRBD2. This receptor was obtained from a man younger than 45 in good health. The CDR3 protein is CASSPGLAEYYEQYF. The DNA sequence follows: TGTGCCAGCAGCCCGGGACTAGCGGAGTACTACGAGCAGTACTTC.